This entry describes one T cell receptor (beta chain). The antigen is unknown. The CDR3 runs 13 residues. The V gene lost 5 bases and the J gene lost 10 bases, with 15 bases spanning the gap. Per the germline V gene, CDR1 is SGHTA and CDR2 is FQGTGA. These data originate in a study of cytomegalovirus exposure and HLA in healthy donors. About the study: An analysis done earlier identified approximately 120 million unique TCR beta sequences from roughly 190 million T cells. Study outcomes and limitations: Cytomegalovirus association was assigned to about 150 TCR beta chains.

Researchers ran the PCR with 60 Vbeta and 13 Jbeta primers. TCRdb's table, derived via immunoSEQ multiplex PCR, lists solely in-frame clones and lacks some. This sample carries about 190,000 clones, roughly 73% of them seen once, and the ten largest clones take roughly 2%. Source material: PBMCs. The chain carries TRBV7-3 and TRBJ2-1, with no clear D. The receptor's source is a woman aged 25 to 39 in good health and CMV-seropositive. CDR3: CASSAYLGPEQFF. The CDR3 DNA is TGTGCCAGCAGCGCCTATCTTGGGCCGGAGCAGTTCTTC.